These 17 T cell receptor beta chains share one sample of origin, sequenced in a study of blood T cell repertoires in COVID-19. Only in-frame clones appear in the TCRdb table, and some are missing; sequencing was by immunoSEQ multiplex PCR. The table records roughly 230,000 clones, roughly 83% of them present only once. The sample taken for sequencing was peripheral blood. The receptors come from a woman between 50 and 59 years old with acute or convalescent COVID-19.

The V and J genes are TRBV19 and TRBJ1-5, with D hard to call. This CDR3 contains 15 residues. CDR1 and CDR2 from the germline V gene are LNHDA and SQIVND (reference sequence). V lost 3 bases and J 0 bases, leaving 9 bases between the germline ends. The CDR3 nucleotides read TGTGCCAGTAGTATTAAGGGAGTTAGCAATCAGCCCCAGCATTTT. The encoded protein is CASSIKGVSNQPQHF.

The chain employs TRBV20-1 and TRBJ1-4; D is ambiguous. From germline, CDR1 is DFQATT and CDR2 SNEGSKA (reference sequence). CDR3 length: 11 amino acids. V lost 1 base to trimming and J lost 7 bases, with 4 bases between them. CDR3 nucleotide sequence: TGCAGTGCTAGAGTCGGTGAAAAACTGTTTTTT. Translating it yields CSARVGEKLFF.

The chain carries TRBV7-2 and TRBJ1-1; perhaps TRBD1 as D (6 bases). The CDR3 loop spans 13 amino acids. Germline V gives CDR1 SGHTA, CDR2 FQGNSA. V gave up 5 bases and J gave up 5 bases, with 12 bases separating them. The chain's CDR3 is CASSTGPGTEAFF. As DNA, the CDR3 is TGTGCCAGCAGCACAGGGCCGGGTACTGAAGCTTTCTTT.

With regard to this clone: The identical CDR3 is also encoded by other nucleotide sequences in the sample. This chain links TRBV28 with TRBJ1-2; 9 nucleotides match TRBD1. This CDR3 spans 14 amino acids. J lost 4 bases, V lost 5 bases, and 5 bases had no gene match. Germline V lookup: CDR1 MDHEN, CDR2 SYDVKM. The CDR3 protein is CASSPGQGIYGYTF. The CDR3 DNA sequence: TGTGCCAGCAGTCCCGGACAGGGGATCTATGGCTACACCTTC.

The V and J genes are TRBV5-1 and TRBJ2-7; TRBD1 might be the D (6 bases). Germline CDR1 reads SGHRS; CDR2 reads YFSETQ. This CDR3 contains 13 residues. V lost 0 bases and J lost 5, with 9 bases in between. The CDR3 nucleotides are TGCGCCAGCAGCTTGGGGGGGCCCAACGAGCAGTACTTC. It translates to CASSLGGPNEQYF.

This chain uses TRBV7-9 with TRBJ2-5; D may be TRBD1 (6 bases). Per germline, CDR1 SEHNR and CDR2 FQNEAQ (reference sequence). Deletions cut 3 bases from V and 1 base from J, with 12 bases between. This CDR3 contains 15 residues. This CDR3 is CASSFPQDSQETQYF. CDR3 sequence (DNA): TGTGCCAGCAGCTTCCCCCAGGACAGCCAAGAGACCCAGTACTTC.

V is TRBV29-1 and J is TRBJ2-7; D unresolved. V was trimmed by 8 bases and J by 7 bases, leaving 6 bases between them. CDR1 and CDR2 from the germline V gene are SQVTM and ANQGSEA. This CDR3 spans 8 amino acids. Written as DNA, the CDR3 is TGCAGCCCCAGGGAGCAGTACTTC. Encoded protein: CSPREQYF.

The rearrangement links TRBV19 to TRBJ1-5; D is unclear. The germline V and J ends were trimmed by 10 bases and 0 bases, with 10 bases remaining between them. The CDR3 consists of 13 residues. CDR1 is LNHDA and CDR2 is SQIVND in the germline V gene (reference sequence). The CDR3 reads CATAGYSNQPQHF. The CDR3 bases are TGTGCCACCGCGGGGTATAGCAATCAGCCCCAGCATTTT.

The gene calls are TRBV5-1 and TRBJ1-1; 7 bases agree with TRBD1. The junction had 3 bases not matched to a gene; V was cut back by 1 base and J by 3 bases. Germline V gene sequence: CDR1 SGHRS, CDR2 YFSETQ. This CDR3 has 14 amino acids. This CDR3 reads CASSLPGQHTEAFF. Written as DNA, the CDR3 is TGCGCCAGCAGCTTGCCGGGACAGCACACTGAAGCTTTCTTT.

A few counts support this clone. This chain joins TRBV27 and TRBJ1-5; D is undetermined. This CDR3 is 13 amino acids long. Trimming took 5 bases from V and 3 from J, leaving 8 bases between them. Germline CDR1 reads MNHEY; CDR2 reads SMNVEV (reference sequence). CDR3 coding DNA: TGTGCCAGCAGTCCCGGGTCCAATCAGCCCCAGCATTTT. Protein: CASSPGSNQPQHF.

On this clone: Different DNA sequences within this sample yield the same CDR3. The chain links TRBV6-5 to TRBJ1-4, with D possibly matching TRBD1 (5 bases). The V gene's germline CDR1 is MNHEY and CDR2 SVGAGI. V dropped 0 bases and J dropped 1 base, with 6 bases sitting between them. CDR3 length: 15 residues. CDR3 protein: CASSYSQGTNEKLFF. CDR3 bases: TGTGCCAGCAGTTACTCCCAGGGAACTAATGAAAAACTGTTTTTT.

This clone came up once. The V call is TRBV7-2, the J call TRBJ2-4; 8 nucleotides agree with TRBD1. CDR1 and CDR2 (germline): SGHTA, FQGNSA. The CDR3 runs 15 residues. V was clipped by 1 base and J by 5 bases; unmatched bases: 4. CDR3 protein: CASSLGTGSQNIQYF. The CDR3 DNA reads TGTGCCAGCAGCTTAGGGACAGGGTCCCAAAACATTCAGTACTTC.

CDR3 nucleotides: TGTGCCATCAGTGAGACTAGCGGGGGTTCCTACAATGAGCAGTTCTTC. Its protein is CAISETSGGSYNEQFF. The chain combines TRBV10-3 with TRBJ2-1, with 11 positions matching TRBD2. CDR1 ENHRY and CDR2 SYGVKD come from the germline V gene. The CDR3 sequence is 16 residues long. J lost 1 base, V lost 2 bases, and 1 base had no gene match.

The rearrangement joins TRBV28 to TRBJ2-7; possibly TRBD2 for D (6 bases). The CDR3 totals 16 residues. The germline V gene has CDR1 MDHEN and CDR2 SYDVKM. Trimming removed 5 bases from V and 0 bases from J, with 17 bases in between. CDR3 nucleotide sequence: TGTGCCAGCAGTCTAGCCTTTCGGGACTCCTCCTACGAGCAGTACTTC. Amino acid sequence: CASSLAFRDSSYEQYF.

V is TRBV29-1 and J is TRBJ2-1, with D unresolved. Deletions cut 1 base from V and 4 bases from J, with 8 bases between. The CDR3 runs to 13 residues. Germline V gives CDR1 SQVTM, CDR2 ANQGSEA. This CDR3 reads CSVEVTSYNEQFF. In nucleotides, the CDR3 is TGCAGCGTTGAAGTGACTTCATACAATGAGCAGTTCTTC.

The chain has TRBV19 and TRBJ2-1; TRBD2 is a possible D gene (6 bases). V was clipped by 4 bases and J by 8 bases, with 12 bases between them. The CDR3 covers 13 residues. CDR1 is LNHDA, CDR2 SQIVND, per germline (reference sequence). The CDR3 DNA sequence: TGTGCCAGTAGTACCCGCAGGGAGGATGAGCAGTTCTTC. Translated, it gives CASSTRREDEQFF.

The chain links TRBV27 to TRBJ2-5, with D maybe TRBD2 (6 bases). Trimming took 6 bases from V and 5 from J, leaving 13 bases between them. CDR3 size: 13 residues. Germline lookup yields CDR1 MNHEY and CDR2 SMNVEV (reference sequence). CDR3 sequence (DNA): TGTGCCAGCAGCTGGGGGGTCGCGGAGACCCAGTACTTC. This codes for CASSWGVAETQYF.